The clone carrying this T cell receptor (beta chain) was seen ten or more times. For repertoire sequencing, the TCR beta CDR3 regions were amplified from RNA transcripts. HTBI-primed first-round RT-PCR preceded second-round multiplex PCR. TCRdb recomputed calls from the multiplex PCR reads with MiXCR, one row per CDR3 protein. The sample lists 150,000 to 200,000 distinct CDR3 sequences, over 35% seen once, with approximately 5.5% in the top ten. The CDR3 has 18 amino acids. The germline V and J ends were trimmed by 0 bases and 3 bases, with 19 bases remaining between them. The germline V gene has CDR1 SGDLS and CDR2 YYNGEE. Moderate-to-severe activity, CAS ≥3, NOSPECS ≥4 and duration under 3 months were recorded for donors with ophthalmopathy. The data originate from a study of Graves' ophthalmopathy and Graves' hyperthyroidism.

The chain carries TRBV9 and TRBJ1-3; possibly TRBD1 for D (6 bases). Sequenced input: peripheral blood. The TCR sequence derives from a woman aged 40 to 49 with Graves' ophthalmopathy. CDR3 DNA sequence: TGTGCCAGCAGCGTAGGTGGAACAGGGAATTTATATGGAAACACCATATATTTT. Its translation is CASSVGGTGNLYGNTIYF. Based on the CDR3 plus reference TRBV9 and TRBJ1-3, the full variable domain is DSGVTQTPKHLITATGQRVTLRCSPRSGDLSVYWYQQSLDQGLQFLIQYYNGEERAKGNILERFSAQQFPDLHSELNLSSLELGDSALYFCASSVGGTGNLYGNTIYFGEGSWLTVV.